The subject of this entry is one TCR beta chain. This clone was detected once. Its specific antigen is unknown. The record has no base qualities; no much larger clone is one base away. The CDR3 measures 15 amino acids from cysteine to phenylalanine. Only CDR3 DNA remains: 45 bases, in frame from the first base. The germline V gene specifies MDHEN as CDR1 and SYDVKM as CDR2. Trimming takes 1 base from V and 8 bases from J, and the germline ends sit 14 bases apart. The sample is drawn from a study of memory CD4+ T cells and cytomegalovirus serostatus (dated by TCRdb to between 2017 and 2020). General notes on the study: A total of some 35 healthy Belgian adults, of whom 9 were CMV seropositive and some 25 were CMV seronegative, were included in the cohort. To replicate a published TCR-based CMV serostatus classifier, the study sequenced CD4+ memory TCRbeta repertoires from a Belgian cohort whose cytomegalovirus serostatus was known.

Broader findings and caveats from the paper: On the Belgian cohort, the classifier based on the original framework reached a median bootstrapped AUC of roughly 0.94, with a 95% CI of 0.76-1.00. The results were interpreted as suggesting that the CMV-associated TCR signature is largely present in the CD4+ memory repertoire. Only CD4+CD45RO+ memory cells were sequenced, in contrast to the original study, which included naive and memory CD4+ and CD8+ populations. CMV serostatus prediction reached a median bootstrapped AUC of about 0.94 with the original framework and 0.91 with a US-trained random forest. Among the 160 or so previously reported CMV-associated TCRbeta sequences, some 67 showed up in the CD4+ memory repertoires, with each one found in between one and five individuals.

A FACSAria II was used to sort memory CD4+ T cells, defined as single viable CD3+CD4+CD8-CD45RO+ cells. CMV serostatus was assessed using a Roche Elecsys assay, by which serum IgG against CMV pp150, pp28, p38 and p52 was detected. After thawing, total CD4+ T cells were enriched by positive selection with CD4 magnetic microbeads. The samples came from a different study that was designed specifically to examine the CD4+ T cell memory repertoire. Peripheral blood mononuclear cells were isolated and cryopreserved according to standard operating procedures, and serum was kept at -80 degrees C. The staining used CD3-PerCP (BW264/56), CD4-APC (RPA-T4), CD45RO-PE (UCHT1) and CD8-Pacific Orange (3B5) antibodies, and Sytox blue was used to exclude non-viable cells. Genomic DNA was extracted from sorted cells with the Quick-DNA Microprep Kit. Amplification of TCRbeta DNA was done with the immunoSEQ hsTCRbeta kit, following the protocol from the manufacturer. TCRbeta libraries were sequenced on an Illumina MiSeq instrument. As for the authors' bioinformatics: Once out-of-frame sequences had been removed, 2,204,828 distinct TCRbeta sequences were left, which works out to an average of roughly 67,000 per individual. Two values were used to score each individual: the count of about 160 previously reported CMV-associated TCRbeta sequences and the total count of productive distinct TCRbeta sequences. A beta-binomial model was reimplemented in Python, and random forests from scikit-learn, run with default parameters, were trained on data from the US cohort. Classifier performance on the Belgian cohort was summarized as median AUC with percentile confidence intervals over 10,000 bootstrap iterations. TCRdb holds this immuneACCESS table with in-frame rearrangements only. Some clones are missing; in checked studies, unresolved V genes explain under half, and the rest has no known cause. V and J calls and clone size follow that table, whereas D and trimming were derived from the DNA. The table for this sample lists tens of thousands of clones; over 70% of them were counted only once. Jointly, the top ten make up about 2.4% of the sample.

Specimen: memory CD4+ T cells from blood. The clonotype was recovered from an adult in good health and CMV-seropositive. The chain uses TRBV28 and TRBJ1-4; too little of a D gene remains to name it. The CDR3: CASSLLRGSSEKLFF. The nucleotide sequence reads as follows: TGTGCCAGCAGTTTATTGCGGGGATCAAGCGAAAAACTGTTTTTT.